Each of the 23 T cell receptor beta chains below was sequenced from the same sample in a study of blood T cell repertoires in COVID-19. The assay was immunoSEQ multiplex PCR, and TCRdb's table has in-frame clones only and misses some. The sample holds more than 150,000 clones, roughly 76% seen once. Sequencing input: peripheral blood. These receptors all stem from a woman aged 80 or older with COVID-19, enrolled during active disease.

The chain carries TRBV24-1 and TRBJ2-1; 9 bases align to TRBD1. The ends lost 4 bases at V and 3 bases at J; junction bases unmatched: 3. Germline lookup yields CDR1 KGHDR and CDR2 SFDVKD. The CDR3 has 15 amino acids. In DNA, the CDR3 is TGTGCCACCAGTGACACGGGACAGGGCTACAATGAGCAGTTCTTC. Its protein product is CATSDTGQGYNEQFF.

This rearrangement joins TRBV5-1 to TRBJ2-7; D is ambiguous. Trimming cost V 0 bases and J 1 base, with 8 bases left between them. Germline CDR1 reads SGHRS; CDR2 reads YFSETQ. The CDR3 has 14 residues. The CDR3 coding sequence is TGCGCCAGCAGCTTGGAAAGCATATCCTACGAGCAGTACTTC. It translates to CASSLESISYEQYF.

The CDR3 bases are TGTGCTAGTGGTTTGCGACCTCCTACTAGCGGGGGCCGCCTCTACAATGAGCAGTTCTTC. It is translated as CASGLRPPTSGGRLYNEQFF. The V call is TRBV12-5, the J call TRBJ2-1; 11 bases align to TRBD2. Losses at the gene ends were 2 bases for V and 3 bases for J; bases not matched to a gene: 15. The CDR3 runs 20 residues. Germline CDR1 is LGHNT and CDR2 is FRNRAP. Full variable domain (outside the CDR3, taken from reference TRBV12-5 and TRBJ2-1): DARVTQTPRHKVTEMGQEVTMRCQPILGHNTVFWYRQTMMQGLELLAYFRNRAPLDDSGMPKDRFSAEMPDATLATLKIQPSEPRDSAVYFCASGLRPPTSGGRLYNEQFFGPGTRLTVL.

V gene TRBV19 combines with J gene TRBJ1-5; D perhaps matches TRBD1 (6 bases). Germline lookup yields CDR1 LNHDA and CDR2 SQIVND (reference sequence). V was pared by 5 bases and J by 2 bases, with 10 bases between. This CDR3 comprises 14 residues. The DNA for the CDR3 is TGTGCCAGTAGTGACAGGATAGGCAATCAGCCCCAGCATTTT. This sequence encodes CASSDRIGNQPQHF.

The chain is built from TRBV11-2 and TRBJ2-1; TRBD2 matches at 10 bases. Germline V lookup: CDR1 SGHAT, CDR2 FQNNGV. With V trimmed by 5 bases and J by 6 bases, 7 bases remained unmatched. CDR3 length equals 15 residues. The CDR3 DNA reads as TGTGCCAGCAGCAGGCTAGCGGGGGTACGCAATGAGCAGTTCTTC. Its translation: CASSRLAGVRNEQFF.

V and J are TRBV6-5 and TRBJ1-4; the match to TRBD1 covers 9 bases. Germline CDR1 and CDR2: MNHEY and SVGAGI. With 7 bases clipped from V and 3 bases from J, the junction kept 6 bases outside the gene matches. The CDR3 runs 15 residues. DNA of the CDR3: TGTGCCAGCAATCCGACAGGGGGGCCTAATGAAAAACTGTTTTTT. This codes for CASNPTGGPNEKLFF.

This clone was seen a single time. V usage is TRBV18 and J usage is TRBJ1-1; D might be TRBD1 (5 bases). The CDR3 loop spans 13 amino acids. V dropped 6 bases and J dropped 4 bases, with 12 bases sitting between them. The V gene's germline CDR1 is KGHSH and CDR2 LQKENI. The chain's CDR3 is CASSGEGLTEAFF. The CDR3 region has the DNA TGTGCCAGCTCGGGGGAGGGTCTCACTGAAGCTTTCTTT.

The rearrangement uses TRBV19 and TRBJ2-7; a possible D gene is TRBD1 (5 bases). The length of the CDR3 is 16 residues. V gave up 2 bases and J gave up 1 base, with 15 bases separating them. The V gene's germline CDR1 is LNHDA and CDR2 SQIVND (reference sequence). CDR3 coding DNA: TGTGCCAGTAGTATATTTGTCAGGGTAAGGTCCTACGAGCAGTACTTC. Its translation: CASSIFVRVRSYEQYF.

The chain carries TRBV2 and TRBJ2-2; 7 bases line up with TRBD1. The length of the CDR3 is 15 residues. CDR1 is SNHLY, CDR2 FYNNEI, per germline. Trimming took 4 bases from V and 1 from J; bases not matched to a gene: 3. CDR3 sequence: CASSGGQVNTGELFF. The CDR3 DNA is TGTGCCAGCAGTGGAGGACAGGTGAACACCGGGGAGCTGTTTTTT.

The J gene is TRBJ1-5, the V gene TRBV16; D ambiguous. Trimming took 4 bases from V and 2 from J, leaving 6 bases between them. The CDR3 totals 13 residues. The germline V gene has CDR1 KGHSY and CDR2 FQNENV. CDR3 nucleotide sequence: TGTGCCAGCAGCCGGGGAGGCAATCAGCCCCAGCATTTT. Amino acid sequence: CASSRGGNQPQHF.

The chain carries TRBV3-1 (or the pseudogene TRBV3-2) and TRBJ2-3, with D uncertain. Trimming took off 0 bases at V and 0 bases at J, with 7 bases between the two ends. CDR1 is LGHDT and CDR2 is YNNKEL in the germline V gene (reference sequence). The CDR3 consists of 15 residues. CDR3 in DNA: TGTGCCAGCAGCCAAGAGGGCCCAAGCACAGATACGCAGTATTTT. Residues: CASSQEGPSTDTQYF.

The rearrangement links TRBV15 to TRBJ2-7; 11 nucleotides align to TRBD2. This CDR3 is 14 amino acids long. The V gene's germline CDR1 is LNHNV and CDR2 YYDKDF (reference sequence). V shed 4 bases and J 7 bases; nucleotides not matched to a gene: 6. CDR3 protein: CATSTPRTSGEQYF. As DNA, the CDR3 is TGTGCCACCAGCACTCCCAGGACTAGCGGGGAGCAGTACTTC.

The chain couples TRBV3-1 (or the pseudogene TRBV3-2) to TRBJ1-5; maybe TRBD1 (5 bases). V was clipped by 4 bases and J by 0 bases, with 7 bases between them. Germline V gene sequence: CDR1 LGHDT, CDR2 YNNKEL (reference sequence). The CDR3 sequence is 14 residues long. CDR3 in DNA: TGTGCCAGCAGCCTAGGGGATAGCAATCAGCCCCAGCATTTT. This translates into CASSLGDSNQPQHF.

The gene calls are TRBV29-1 and TRBJ2-4, with 7 bases matching TRBD1. CDR1 and CDR2 from the germline V gene are SQVTM and ANQGSEA. The V and J ends lost 6 bases and 4 bases, in that order; junction bases with no gene match: 6. CDR3 size: 13 residues. CDR3 DNA: TGCAGCGTCCTTCAGGGGGTGAAAAACATTCAGTACTTC. Translation gives CSVLQGVKNIQYF.

V gene TRBV18 combines with J gene TRBJ2-1; tentative D call: TRBD2 (5 bases). Germline V CDR1 and CDR2: KGHSH, LQKENI. V lost 2 bases and J 7 bases, leaving 12 bases between the germline ends. This CDR3 contains 14 residues. The chain's CDR3 is CASSPRSGPNEQFF. In DNA form, the CDR3 reads TGTGCCAGCTCACCAAGAAGCGGACCTAATGAGCAGTTCTTC.

This rearrangement joins TRBV6-4 to TRBJ1-1, with 9 positions matching TRBD1. CDR3 length: 16 amino acids. In germline, CDR1 is MRHNA, CDR2 SNTAGT. The junction had 9 bases not matched to a gene; V was cut back by 6 bases and J by 1 base. The CDR3 sequence: CASRGQGLNGNTEAFF. CDR3 bases: TGTGCCAGCAGGGGACAGGGTTTAAACGGGAACACTGAAGCTTTCTTT.

This clone was observed a few times. This chain links TRBV14 with TRBJ2-5; the D gene is possibly TRBD1 (6 bases). Germline-derived CDR1 and CDR2 are SGHDN and FVKESK. The CDR3 spans 13 residues. V shed 4 bases and J shed 5 bases, with 11 bases lying between them. The CDR3 coding sequence is TGTGCCAGCAGCCGACAGGAGGTCGAGACCCAGTACTTC. Encoded protein: CASSRQEVETQYF.

This clone was picked up a small number of times. The V call is TRBV19, the J call TRBJ2-3; 10 nucleotides align to TRBD1. The CDR3 has 16 residues. Looked up from germline, CDR1 is LNHDA and CDR2 is SQIVND (reference sequence). V gave up 3 bases and J gave up 0 bases; unmatched junction bases: 3. CDR3 residues: CASSIRTGGSTDTQYF. The CDR3 DNA follows: TGTGCCAGTAGTATCCGGACAGGGGGAAGCACAGATACGCAGTATTTT.

This clone has just one count. This chain links TRBV5-6 with TRBJ2-3; no firm D call. The germline V and J ends were trimmed by 2 bases and 2 bases, with 6 bases remaining between them. CDR1 and CDR2 from the germline V gene are SGHDT and YYEEEE. The CDR3 length is 13 residues. CDR3 in amino acids: CASSFSYTDTQYF. Written as DNA, the CDR3 is TGTGCCAGCAGCTTCAGTTACACAGATACGCAGTATTTT.

The chain carries TRBV6-5 and TRBJ1-2; 8 bases are a match to TRBD1. Germline V gene data show CDR1 as MNHEY and CDR2 as SVGAGI. V was pared by 6 bases and J by 4 bases, with 4 bases of the junction left unmatched. CDR3 length: 13 amino acids. CDR3 loop: CASSGGQGYGYTF. CDR3 DNA sequence: TGTGCCAGCAGCGGTGGACAGGGCTATGGCTACACCTTC.

Only a few counts were recorded for this clone. V and J are TRBV5-1 and TRBJ2-3, with 8 bases lining up with TRBD2. Per germline, CDR1 SGHRS and CDR2 YFSETQ. V lost 2 bases to trimming and J lost 5 bases; unmatched junction nucleotides: 4. The CDR3 runs to 14 residues. The CDR3 DNA reads as TGCGCCAGCAGCTTCCGGGAGGGGGTAGATACGCAGTATTTT. This encodes CASSFREGVDTQYF.

The J gene is TRBJ2-7, the V gene TRBV28, with 7 bases lining up with TRBD1. J was trimmed by 3 bases and V by 5 bases; bases with no gene match: 7. Germline CDR1 is MDHEN and CDR2 is SYDVKM. The CDR3 covers 14 residues. Here the CDR3 DNA reads TGTGCCAGCAGTCAAACCGGGACAGACTACGAGCAGTACTTC. Translated, it gives CASSQTGTDYEQYF.

V is TRBV2 and J is TRBJ2-1; no clear D. V shed 6 bases and J shed 8 bases, with 17 bases lying between them. CDR1 is SNHLY and CDR2 is FYNNEI in the germline V gene. CDR3 size: 14 residues. The CDR3 nucleotides are TGTGCCAGCAGGCTAGGCCCCCTTATCGATGAGCAGTTCTTC. Residues: CASRLGPLIDEQFF.